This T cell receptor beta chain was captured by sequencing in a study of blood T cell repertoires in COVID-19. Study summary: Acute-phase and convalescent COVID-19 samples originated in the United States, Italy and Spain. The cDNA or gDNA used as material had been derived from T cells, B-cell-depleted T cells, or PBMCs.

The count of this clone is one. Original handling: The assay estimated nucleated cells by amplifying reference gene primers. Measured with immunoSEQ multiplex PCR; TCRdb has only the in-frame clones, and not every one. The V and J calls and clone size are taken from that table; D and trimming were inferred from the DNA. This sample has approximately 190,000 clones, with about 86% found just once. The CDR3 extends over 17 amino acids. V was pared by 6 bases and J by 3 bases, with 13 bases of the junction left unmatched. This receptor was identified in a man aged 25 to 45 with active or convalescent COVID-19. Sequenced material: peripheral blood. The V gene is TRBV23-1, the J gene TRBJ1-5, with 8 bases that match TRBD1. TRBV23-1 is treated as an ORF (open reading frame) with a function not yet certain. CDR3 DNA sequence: TGCGCCAGCAGCAGTCGACCGGGACAGGAGATCAATCAGCCCCAGCATTTT. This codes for CASSSRPGQEINQPQHF.